These T cell receptor beta chains were read from a single sample in a study of cytotoxic CD8 clonotypes in ibrutinib-treated CLL. Assay used: immunoSEQ multiplex PCR; TCRdb lists only in-frame clones, some missing. The sample shows about 25,000 clones, 55% to 70% of them seen only once. The sample consisted of PBMCs, taken at disease progression, from a patient treated with ibrutinib. These receptors originate from a human donor with chronic lymphocytic leukemia. Both conserved end residues are part of each CDR3.

J,V,CDR3
TRBJ1-2,TRBV13,CASSLTGGYGYTF
TRBJ1-5,TRBV19,CASSITGRSNQPQHF
TRBJ1-2,TRBV4-2,CASSQASGKGYGYTF
TRBJ2-7,TRBV19,CASNCVIGGGTSYEQYF
TRBJ1-5,TRBV7-2,CASSGQGDQPQHF
TRBJ1-1,TRBV6-1,CASSRAQENTEAFF
TRBJ1-1,TRBV18,CASSKDTRGTEAFF
TRBJ2-3,TRBV19,CASSGGPLPTDTQYF
TRBJ2-1,TRBV4-3,CASSHGRTGWNEQFF
TRBJ2-5,TRBV18,CASSPPQEGRGETQYF
TRBJ1-1,TRBV10-3,CAISDPGGGGTEAFF
TRBJ2-3,TRBV19,CASRAGWTDTQYF
TRBJ1-6,TRBV2,CASSLGGSSYNSPLHF
TRBJ2-5,TRBV9,CASSVRGGGQETQYF
TRBJ2-2,TRBV5-6,CASSDLRVFTGELFF
TRBJ1-6,TRBV6-1,CASSGTPPTYNSPLHF
TRBJ1-1,TRBV4-2,CASSPSTPTEAFF
TRBJ1-3,TRBV29-1,CSVEEGGLPGNTIYF
TRBJ1-2,TRBV18,CASSPQSGIRPDRNYGYTF
TRBJ2-7,TRBV29-1,CSAQKTEPYEQYF
TRBJ2-3,TRBV11-2,CASSPAVTDTQYF
TRBJ2-1,TRBV7-9,CASSLRRYRTSSYNEQFF
TRBJ2-7,TRBV10-3,CAISNMTGSYEQYF
TRBJ2-7,TRBV7-9,CASSFGSSYEQYF
TRBJ1-1,TRBV7-9,CASSHLGGGKRTEAFF
TRBJ2-3,TRBV7-3,CASSLIPGTEADTQYF
TRBJ1-2,TRBV23-1,CASRGTDNYGYTF
TRBJ1-6,TRBV7-9,CASSSPGAPYNSPLHF
TRBJ1-2,TRBV5-1,CASSLGNGYTF
TRBJ2-6,TRBV7-9,CASSPLQVYSGANVLTF
TRBJ1-2,TRBV19,CASSIRGGDGYTF
TRBJ2-5,TRBV5-5,CASSLGLVLETQYF
TRBJ2-7,TRBV5-6,CASSLAGLISYEQYF
TRBJ2-5,TRBV7-8,CASSLEMLGGETQYF
TRBJ1-4,TRBV5-1,CASSYSGETNEKLFF
TRBJ1-6,TRBV6-7,CASSSQRDPRGAPLHF
TRBJ1-1,TRBV7-9,CASSLNAVNTEAFF
TRBJ1-4,TRBV19,CASSAGIIEKLFF
TRBJ2-1,TRBV7-6,CASSSLAGRNEQFF
TRBJ1-1,TRBV7-3,CASSATVNTEAFF
TRBJ1-2,TRBV2,CASSEALRGPYGYTF
TRBJ1-2,TRBV18,CASSPGGTQIGGYTF
TRBJ1-5,TRBV5-4,CASSHSGTNQPQHF
TRBJ2-7,TRBV9,CASSVGAGASYEQYF
TRBJ1-1,TRBV5-6,CASSLAGLRTEAFF
TRBJ1-2,TRBV4-3,CASSQGTGANYGYTF
TRBJ2-7,TRBV4-3,CASSQEEGAFEQYF
TRBJ2-3,TRBV5-4,CASSYDHGTDTQYF
TRBJ1-1,TRBV7-3,CASSPVGGGANTEAFF
TRBJ1-2,TRBV7-9,CASSLAGTVYGYTF
TRBJ1-2,TRBV14,CASSPGQVLGLGYTF
TRBJ1-2,TRBV29-1,CSAQGGQGTGYTF
TRBJ2-2,TRBV4-3,CASSQAGQVDDTGELFF
TRBJ1-2,TRBV4-1,CASSQEGLTYGYTF
TRBJ2-2,TRBV6-6,CASKATITGELFF